Each of the 27 T cell receptor beta chains below was sequenced from the same sample in a study of cytomegalovirus exposure and HLA in healthy donors. The PCR ran on 60 Vbeta and 13 Jbeta primers. Produced via immunoSEQ multiplex PCR; TCRdb's table is partial and in-frame only. The sample contains approximately 200,000 clones, around three quarters of which appear only once. Sequenced sample: PBMCs. These receptors came from a woman aged 18 to 35 in good health and CMV-seronegative.

This chain uses TRBV27 with TRBJ1-1, with D possibly matching TRBD1 (6 bases). The V end lost 6 bases, the J end lost 5 bases, and 16 bases lay between the germline ends. The germline CDR1 and CDR2 sequences are MNHEY and SMNVEV (reference sequence). The CDR3 contains 14 residues. The CDR3 DNA follows: TGTGCCAGCAGGAACACTACAGGGAGTACTGAAGCTTTCTTT. It codes for CASRNTTGSTEAFF.

The rearrangement joins TRBV18 to TRBJ1-3; D not resolved. Germline CDR1 and CDR2: KGHSH and LQKENI. The germline V and J ends were trimmed by 3 bases and 0 bases, with 15 bases remaining between them. The CDR3 spans 17 residues. In DNA form, the CDR3 reads TGTGCCAGCTCACCGAATAAAGGAGGCAGCTCTGGAAACACCATATATTTT. It specifies CASSPNKGGSSGNTIYF.

Concerning this clone: One end of the junction does not line up with germline, which may come from a read error. The rearrangement links TRBV7-9 to TRBJ1-1; 7 nucleotides match TRBD1. The CDR3 extends over 14 amino acids. CDR1 SEHNR and CDR2 FQNEAQ come from the germline V gene (reference sequence). The CDR3 coding sequence is TGTTCCAGCAGCTACCGGGACAGAAACACTGAAGCTTTCTTT. This codes for CSSSYRDRNTEAFF.

The rearrangement uses TRBV28 and TRBJ1-4; D unresolved. The CDR3 loop spans 17 amino acids. CDR1 is MDHEN and CDR2 is SYDVKM in the germline V gene. V gave up 5 bases and J gave up 0 bases, with 16 bases separating them. As DNA, the CDR3 is TGTGCCAGCAGTATCCTTGGTAGACAAGCAACTAATGAAAAACTGTTTTTT. Amino acids: CASSILGRQATNEKLFF.

This chain uses TRBV29-1 with TRBJ1-1; TRBD1 matches at 7 bases. V shed 8 bases and J 6 bases; nucleotides not matched to a gene: 9. This CDR3 is 12 amino acids long. CDR1 and CDR2 from the germline V gene are SQVTM and ANQGSEA. CDR3 amino acids: CSLTNTGAEAFF. DNA of the CDR3: TGCAGCCTAACCAATACAGGGGCTGAAGCTTTCTTT.

The chain is built from TRBV5-4 and TRBJ2-5; D is perhaps TRBD2 (5 bases). Germline V gene lookup returns CDR1 SGHNT and CDR2 YYREEE (reference sequence). Trimming pared 3 bases from V and 2 bases from J, leaving 23 bases between. The CDR3 sequence is 18 residues long. The chain's CDR3 is CASSSMALGKGFQETQYF. CDR3 nucleotide sequence: TGTGCCAGCAGCTCGATGGCACTAGGAAAGGGTTTTCAAGAGACCCAGTACTTC.

The rearrangement uses TRBV7-9 and TRBJ2-7, with D possibly matching TRBD1 (7 bases). Trimming took 5 bases from V and 6 from J, leaving 17 bases between them. Germline CDR1 and CDR2: SEHNR and FQNEAQ (reference sequence). The CDR3 contains 14 residues. The CDR3 spells CASSPGGTWTEQYF. For the CDR3, the DNA is TGTGCCAGCAGCCCAGGGGGGACGTGGACCGAGCAGTACTTC.

This chain connects TRBV27 to TRBJ1-1, with D perhaps matching TRBD1 (6 bases). The V gene lost 2 bases and the J gene lost 4 bases, with 14 bases spanning the gap. Germline CDR1 MNHEY, CDR2 SMNVEV (reference sequence). The CDR3 sequence is 15 residues long. The CDR3 loop is CASSLQGGAPTEAFF. In DNA form, the CDR3 reads TGTGCCAGCAGTTTACAAGGGGGGGCGCCCACTGAAGCTTTCTTT.

The gene calls are TRBV7-2 and TRBJ1-3; a weak D match, TRBD1 (5 bases). The V gene lost 1 base and the J gene lost 5 bases, with 12 bases spanning the gap. The CDR3 is 15 amino acids. The germline gives CDR1 SGHTA, CDR2 FQGNSA. The chain's CDR3 is CASSLDPGNRNTIYF. CDR3 sequence (DNA): TGTGCCAGCAGCTTAGACCCAGGGAATAGAAACACCATATATTTT.

The chain is built from TRBV28 and TRBJ2-7; a weak D match, TRBD2 (5 bases). The CDR3 totals 13 residues. V lost 1 base and J lost 4, with 8 bases in between. The germline gives CDR1 MDHEN, CDR2 SYDVKM. CDR3 sequence: CASSLYRGYEQYF. The CDR3 DNA reads TGTGCCAGCAGTTTATATCGGGGTTACGAGCAGTACTTC.

This clone came up a few times. It is likely a read error, because the conserved phenylalanine at the end of the CDR3 is missing. The limits of the CDR3 on the DNA are not certain, so only TCRdb's listed CDR3 is given. This chain links TRBV5-5 with TRBJ2-7; the table's D call TRBD2 went unverified against the DNA. In germline, CDR1 is SGHKS, CDR2 YYEKEE (reference sequence). The CDR3 sequence runs 12 residues, both termini included. The CDR3 loop is CASSLEEVEIEL.

This clone has a single count. This chain links TRBV4-3 with TRBJ2-2; D is possibly TRBD2 (5 bases). The CDR3 sequence is 15 residues long. V gave up 2 bases and J gave up 7 bases, with 14 bases separating them. CDR1 and CDR2 from the germline V gene are LGHNA and YSLEER. The CDR3 coding sequence is TGCGCCAGCAGCCAACGCACCACTGCGGGCGGGGAGCTGTTTTTT. Its protein product is CASSQRTTAGGELFF.

The chain carries TRBV7-9 and TRBJ2-2; 14 nucleotides match TRBD2. There are 19 residues in the CDR3. The germline CDR1 and CDR2 sequences are SEHNR and FQNEAQ (reference sequence). V gave up 0 bases and J gave up 6 bases; unmatched junction bases: 9. This chain's CDR3 is CASSLAPKTSGRAPGELFF. The CDR3 DNA is TGTGCCAGCAGCTTAGCGCCCAAGACTAGCGGGAGGGCCCCCGGGGAGCTGTTTTTT.

This chain joins TRBV5-8 and TRBJ1-5; TRBD1 might be the D (6 bases). The V gene's germline CDR1 is SGHTS and CDR2 YDEGEE. V was clipped by 2 bases and J by 2 bases, with 14 bases between them. The CDR3 is 16 amino acids. The CDR3 DNA reads TGTGCCAGCAGCTTCTACAGGGTCCGCGGCAATCAGCCCCAGCATTTT. Amino acids: CASSFYRVRGNQPQHF.

This clone was recorded only once. V and J are TRBV6-5 and TRBJ2-2; 11 positions match TRBD2. Germline V gene data show CDR1 as MNHEY and CDR2 as SVGAGI. Unmatched junction bases numbered 3, after V lost 5 bases and J lost 4 bases. The CDR3 totals 15 residues. In DNA, the CDR3 is TGTGCCAGCAGTCCCCTAGCGGGGGGCACCGGGGAGCTGTTTTTT. Encoded protein: CASSPLAGGTGELFF.

This clone was picked up a small number of times. The chain combines TRBV7-9 with TRBJ2-3; 7 bases line up with TRBD2. Trimming took 0 bases from V and 5 from J; bases not matched to a gene: 5. Germline CDR1 SEHNR, CDR2 FQNEAQ (reference sequence). The CDR3 extends over 15 amino acids. The CDR3: CASSLASGTGDTQYF. CDR3 bases: TGTGCCAGCAGCTTAGCGAGCGGGACGGGAGATACGCAGTATTTT.

This chain connects TRBV29-1 to TRBJ2-1, with D tentatively TRBD1 (6 bases). Trimming left V 5 bases short and J 4 bases short, with 12 bases between. CDR3 length: 13 residues. CDR1 is SQVTM and CDR2 is ANQGSEA in the germline V gene. The CDR3 DNA is TGCAGCGTTATCCGGGACACTTACAATGAGCAGTTCTTC. Translating gives CSVIRDTYNEQFF.

This clone was found once. The chain recombines TRBV5-1 with TRBJ2-5; 16 bases are shared with TRBD2. Trimming took 7 bases from V and 5 from J; bases not matched to a gene: 5. This CDR3 is built from 15 residues. CDR1 is SGHRS and CDR2 is YFSETQ in the germline V gene. The CDR3 bases are TGCGCCAGCGGGGGACTAGCGGGGGGGCCCGAGACCCAGTACTTC. It codes for CASGGLAGGPETQYF.

The chain recombines TRBV2 with TRBJ2-7; TRBD1 might be the D (5 bases). V gave up 11 bases and J gave up 2 bases, with 16 bases separating them. Germline CDR1 reads SNHLY; CDR2 reads FYNNEI. This CDR3 region has 13 residues. CDR3: CAPRAARAYEQYF. As DNA, the CDR3 is TGTGCCCCCAGGGCGGCTAGAGCCTACGAGCAGTACTTC.

This chain uses TRBV11-2 with TRBJ1-4; no reliable D call. V was clipped by 5 bases and J by 8 bases, with 15 bases between them. The CDR3 totals 14 residues. CDR1 and CDR2 (germline): SGHAT, FQNNGV. In DNA form, the CDR3 reads TGTGCCAGCAGCCAAGTGTCTAGAGGGGAAAAACTGTTTTTT. Translation: CASSQVSRGEKLFF.

This clone was seen only once. The genes are TRBV6-6 and TRBJ1-1; no definite D call. V was pared by 5 bases and J by 5 bases, with 21 bases between. The CDR3 has 16 residues. CDR1 and CDR2 from the germline V gene are MNHNY and SVGAGI (reference sequence). CDR3 region: CASSTRAGGRVTEAFF. The CDR3 bases are TGTGCCAGCAGTACTCGAGCGGGAGGGAGGGTAACTGAAGCTTTCTTT.

The sample holds one count of this clone. V gene TRBV5-1 combines with J gene TRBJ1-1, with no clear D. Trimming took 1 base from V and 4 from J, leaving 8 bases between them. Germline V lookup: CDR1 SGHRS, CDR2 YFSETQ. The CDR3 contains 13 residues. The CDR3 sequence: CASSLSRGTEAFF. The CDR3, as DNA: TGCGCCAGCAGCTTGTCTCGGGGCACTGAAGCTTTCTTT.

This clone came up a few times. This chain uses TRBV10-3 with TRBJ2-3, with D tentatively TRBD2 (5 bases). CDR3 length: 15 amino acids. CDR1 and CDR2 (germline): ENHRY, SYGVKD. Trimming pared 0 bases from V and 3 bases from J, leaving 10 bases between. The CDR3 spells CAISESERITDTQYF. The CDR3 DNA is TGTGCCATCAGTGAGTCCGAGCGGATAACAGATACGCAGTATTTT.

This clone was observed a handful of times. The gene calls are TRBV28 and TRBJ1-5; 9 bases are shared with TRBD1. Germline loops: CDR1 MDHEN, CDR2 SYDVKM. V trimming: 6 bases; J trimming: 2 bases; junction bases outside the gene matches: 5. The CDR3 is 15 residues long. CDR3 nucleotide sequence: TGTGCCAGCAGGGAACAGGGGGCCGGCAATCAGCCCCAGCATTTT. Translating gives CASREQGAGNQPQHF.

V and J are TRBV28 and TRBJ2-7; 7 bases are shared with TRBD1. Germline assignment: CDR1 MDHEN and CDR2 SYDVKM. V lost 7 bases, J lost 1 base, and 4 bases stayed unmatched. The CDR3 totals 13 residues. The chain's CDR3 is CASKVQGSYEQYF. The CDR3 DNA is TGTGCCAGCAAGGTACAGGGGTCCTACGAGCAGTACTTC.

The V call is TRBV5-6, the J call TRBJ1-5, with D tentatively TRBD1 (5 bases). The CDR3 spans 16 residues. Germline lookup yields CDR1 SGHDT and CDR2 YYEEEE. Deletions cut 3 bases from V and 1 base from J, with 14 bases between. CDR3 sequence reads: CASSSSGRGSNQPQHF. The DNA for the CDR3 is TGTGCCAGCAGCTCTTCAGGGAGGGGAAGCAATCAGCCCCAGCATTTT.

This clone was seen only a few times. The V call is TRBV5-6, the J call TRBJ2-3; D is possibly TRBD2 (6 bases). CDR1 SGHDT and CDR2 YYEEEE come from the germline V gene. Trimming pared 0 bases from V and 2 bases from J, leaving 10 bases between. The CDR3 spans 15 residues. The CDR3 DNA follows: TGTGCCAGCAGCTTGGGACTAGTGATCACAGATACGCAGTATTTT. It translates to CASSLGLVITDTQYF.